The 15 T cell receptor beta chains reported below all come from one sample, sequenced in a study of blood T cell repertoires in COVID-19. The assay was immunoSEQ multiplex PCR, and TCRdb's table has in-frame clones only and misses some. The data contain 350,000 to 450,000 clones, 80% to 90% of them singletons. The sequencing input was PBMCs or T cells enriched from blood (not recorded which). The receptor source for this set is a young man who had recovered from COVID-19.

Concerning this clone itself: This specimen includes other DNA sequences encoding the same CDR3. J is TRBJ2-7 and V is TRBV18; 12 bases are a match to TRBD2. Germline CDR1 is KGHSH and CDR2 is LQKENI. CDR3 size: 14 residues. V gave up 3 bases and J gave up 3 bases; unmatched junction bases: 0. The CDR3, as DNA: TGTGCCAGCTCACCGACTAGCGGGAGCTACGAGCAGTACTTC. It translates to CASSPTSGSYEQYF.

This chain links TRBV2 with TRBJ1-6, with D perhaps matching TRBD1 (6 bases). This CDR3 comprises 18 residues. Trimming took off 7 bases at V and 0 bases at J, with 19 bases between the two ends. Germline values: CDR1 SNHLY, CDR2 FYNNEI. This chain's CDR3 is CASIRGGGASSYNSPLHF. CDR3 nucleotides: TGTGCCAGCATCCGGGGCGGGGGGGCAAGCTCCTATAATTCACCCCTCCACTTT.

The chain couples TRBV5-1 to TRBJ2-2; TRBD1 might be the D (6 bases). CDR3 length equals 17 residues. Germline loops: CDR1 SGHRS, CDR2 YFSETQ. Trimming stripped 0 bases from V and 7 bases from J, with 19 bases between. This chain's CDR3 is CASSLVVSTGQGGELFF. The DNA of the CDR3 is TGCGCCAGCAGCTTGGTTGTTTCTACAGGGCAAGGCGGGGAGCTGTTTTTT. Drawing the rest from reference TRBV5-1 and TRBJ2-2, the complete variable domain is KAGVTQTPRYLIKTRGQQVTLSCSPISGHRSVSWYQQTPGQGLQFLFEYFSETQRNKGNFPGRFSGRQFSNSRSEMNVSTLELGDSALYLCASSLVVSTGQGGELFFGEGSRLTVL.

V and J are TRBV5-4 and TRBJ2-2; D not resolved. This CDR3 spans 15 amino acids. Per germline, CDR1 SGHNT and CDR2 YYREEE (reference sequence). V was cut by 0 bases and J by 5 bases, with 11 bases left in between. The CDR3 sequence is CASSLGVAGTGELFF. CDR3 nucleotide sequence: TGTGCCAGCAGCTTGGGCGTAGCTGGGACCGGGGAGCTGTTTTTT.

The gene calls are TRBV27 and TRBJ2-1, with 14 bases fitting TRBD2. This CDR3 is 15 amino acids long. Looked up from germline, CDR1 is MNHEY and CDR2 is SMNVEV (reference sequence). The V segment lost 5 bases and the J segment 8 bases; nucleotides outside the gene matches: 5. CDR3 sequence (DNA): TGTGCCAGCAGTCGACTAGCGGGAGGGACCGATGAGCAGTTCTTC. Its protein is CASSRLAGGTDEQFF.

The table lists this clone with a few counts. The rearrangement links TRBV5-1 to TRBJ2-2; D uncertain. The CDR3 has 13 residues. Germline V CDR1 and CDR2: SGHRS, YFSETQ. V was cut by 0 bases and J by 2 bases, with 2 bases left in between. CDR3 coding DNA: TGCGCCAGCAGCTTGGCTAACACCGGGGAGCTGTTTTTT. Encoded protein: CASSLANTGELFF.

This clone showed up just once. The chain recombines TRBV28 with TRBJ1-2; a possible D gene is TRBD1 (6 bases). CDR1 and CDR2 (germline): MDHEN, SYDVKM. This CDR3 comprises 15 residues. The V end was cut by 5 bases, the J end by 4 bases, with 17 bases between. This CDR3 is CASSTGGAGVYGYTF. Written as DNA, the CDR3 is TGTGCCAGCAGTACGGGGGGCGCTGGAGTCTATGGCTACACCTTC.

The J gene is TRBJ1-1, the V gene TRBV28, with no clear D. The CDR3 loop spans 16 amino acids. Per germline, CDR1 MDHEN and CDR2 SYDVKM. V dropped 3 bases and J dropped 5 bases, with 19 bases sitting between them. CDR3 DNA: TGTGCCAGCAGTTTGGACTTGCGCCCGGGGTCGACTGAAGCTTTCTTT. Its translation is CASSLDLRPGSTEAFF.

The CDR3 nucleotides read TGCGCCAGCAGCCAAGTGAGGGGGCAACGGGATGAAAAACTGTTTTTT. This codes for CASSQVRGQRDEKLFF. V usage is TRBV4-1 and J usage is TRBJ1-4, with 7 bases fitting TRBD1. V lost 1 base, J lost 6 bases, and 8 bases stayed unmatched. Per germline, CDR1 MGHRA and CDR2 YSYEKL. The CDR3 contains 16 residues.

The J gene is TRBJ2-2, the V gene TRBV24-1, with 9 bases matching TRBD1. Germline-derived CDR1 and CDR2 are KGHDR and SFDVKD. The J segment lost 5 bases and the V segment lost 9 bases, leaving 9 bases of the junction unmatched. The CDR3 consists of 15 residues. CDR3 region: CATAADRGGTGELFF. DNA of the CDR3: TGTGCCACCGCCGCGGACAGGGGTGGTACCGGGGAGCTGTTTTTT.

The chain has TRBV10-3 and TRBJ1-2; the D gene is possibly TRBD1 (6 bases). The CDR3 spans 14 residues. The ends were cut back, 4 bases at V and 0 bases at J, with 9 bases in the middle. Germline-derived CDR1 and CDR2 are ENHRY and SYGVKD. The CDR3 DNA is TGTGCCATCAGTGTCAGGGGCGCTAACTATGGCTACACCTTC. It encodes CAISVRGANYGYTF.

The chain recombines TRBV6-2 or TRBV6-3 with TRBJ2-7, with D perhaps TRBD1 (5 bases). Germline V CDR1 and CDR2: MNHEY, SVGEGT. Trimming shortened V by 2 bases and J by 3 bases, and 11 bases separated the two germline ends. This CDR3 is built from 14 residues. CDR3 DNA: TGTGCCAGCAGTTACGGGGCAAGTTTCTACGAGCAGTACTTC. Translating gives CASSYGASFYEQYF.

This sequence joins TRBV28 and TRBJ2-7; no clear D gene. The CDR3 is 15 residues long. Germline lookup yields CDR1 MDHEN and CDR2 SYDVKM. Trimming stripped 2 bases from V and 4 bases from J, with 15 bases between. The CDR3 coding sequence is TGTGCCAGCAGTTTACAGGTCGAGAGCCTGTACGAGCAGTACTTC. Encoded protein: CASSLQVESLYEQYF.

J is TRBJ1-2 and V is TRBV6-2 or TRBV6-3; 7 bases agree with TRBD1. This CDR3 has 14 amino acids. The V gene's germline CDR1 is MNHEY and CDR2 SVGEGT. The V gene end was trimmed by 5 bases and the J gene end by 4 bases; junction bases not matched to a gene: 7. CDR3 region: CASSASGQVYGYTF. Here the CDR3 DNA reads TGTGCCAGCAGTGCATCAGGACAGGTCTATGGCTACACCTTC.

This chain links TRBV5-1 with TRBJ2-3; 14 bases match TRBD2. Germline CDR1 is SGHRS and CDR2 is YFSETQ. Trimming took 4 bases from V and 7 from J; bases not matched to a gene: 11. The CDR3 consists of 17 residues. CDR3 loop: CASSPGTSGRGVNTQYF. In DNA form, the CDR3 reads TGCGCCAGCAGCCCTGGGACTAGCGGGAGAGGGGTAAATACGCAGTATTTT.